Listed below are T cell receptor beta chains from one sample, sequenced in a study of shared clonotypes between healthy human individuals. This table comes from immunoSEQ multiplex PCR, and its TCRdb copy is limited to in-frame clones, with some not included. The sample has roughly 2,000,000 clones, about 95% seen once; the top ten hold 1.2%. The sequencing sample was made of naive CD8+ T cells sorted from blood. Every receptor here comes from a man between 18 and 35 years old in good health. Both conserved end residues are part of each CDR3. D genes are given only for firm matches. The size entry is marked missing in some rows and otherwise reads once, few, many or a size class.

TRBV6-5	TRBJ2-7	-	-	TGTGCCAGCAGTTACTCTCCGTCGTTCGAGCAGTACTTC	CASSYSPSFEQYF
TRBV9	TRBJ2-3	-	-	TGTGCCAGCAGCGTCAGTGGGGTCACAGATACGCAGTATTTT	CASSVSGVTDTQYF
TRBV5-8	TRBJ1-6	-	-	TGTGCCAGCAGCTCCGGGTTAGCACCCCTCCACTTT	CASSSGLAPLHF
TRBV5-1	TRBJ2-7	-	-	TGCGCCAGCAGCCCGGACAGTCCCGAGCAGTACTTC	CASSPDSPEQYF
TRBV4-1	TRBJ1-5	-	TRBD1	TGCGCCAGCAGCTTTGGACAGGGGGGAAATCAGCCCCAGCATTTT	CASSFGQGGNQPQHF
TRBV7-9	TRBJ1-3	-	-	TGTGCCAGCAGCTTAGACAGGGTGCCTGGAAACACCATATATTTT	CASSLDRVPGNTIYF
TRBV19	TRBJ1-2	-	-	TGTGCCATCACCCCCGACCCCGGGAATGGCTACACCTTC	CAITPDPGNGYTF
TRBV10-1	TRBJ2-3	-	TRBD2	TGCGCCAGCAGTGAATTAGCGGGATCAGATACGCAGTATTTT	CASSELAGSDTQYF
TRBV6-9	TRBJ2-1	-	TRBD2	TGTGCCAGCTGGACGAAGGGGGGGAAGCGGGAGTTCTCCAATGAGCAGTTCTTC	CASWTKGGKREFSNEQFF
TRBV9	TRBJ2-7	-	-	TGTGCCAGCAGCGTGGGAGGAGTAAGCGAGCAGTACTTC	CASSVGGVSEQYF
TRBV2	TRBJ2-5	once	-	TGTGCCAGCAGTGAAGCGCTTCTTAGGGATGGGACCCAGTACTTC	CASSEALLRDGTQYF
TRBV19	TRBJ2-5	-	TRBD2	TGTGCCAGTAGTATCCGGCGGGGGGGCGATTTATCTTACCAAGAGACCCAGTACTTC	CASSIRRGGDLSYQETQYF
TRBV29-1	TRBJ2-5	-	-	TGCAGCGGGATTTGGGAGACCCAGTACTTC	CSGIWETQYF
TRBV10-3	TRBJ2-5	-	-	TGTGCCATCAGTGTACTGGGCGTCGCGGCAGAAGAGACCCAGTACTTC	CAISVLGVAAEETQYF
TRBV11-2	TRBJ1-2	-	-	TGTGCCACCGGCGGGACGGACTTAGCTAACTATGGCTACACCTTC	CATGGTDLANYGYTF
TRBV19	TRBJ1-2	-	TRBD1	TGTGCCAGTAGTATGGGGACAGAACCTTCTAACTATGGCTACACCTTC	CASSMGTEPSNYGYTF
TRBV21-1	TRBJ2-7	-	-	TGTGCCAGCGAGGAGGGCCACCGGGACAGGCATAGCTACGAGCAGTACTTC	CASEEGHRDRHSYEQYF
TRBV4-2	TRBJ2-7	-	TRBD1	TGTGCCAGCAGCCAACAGTGGACAGGGGGCTCCTACGAGCAGTACTTC	CASSQQWTGGSYEQYF
TRBV4-3	TRBJ1-4	-	TRBD1	TGCGCCAGCAGCCGACACCAGGGGGCTAATGAAAAACTGTTTTTT	CASSRHQGANEKLFF
TRBV7-9	TRBJ2-2	once	-	TGTGCCAGCATCAGAACCGGGGAGCTGTTTTTT	CASIRTGELFF
TRBV7-6	TRBJ2-7	-	TRBD1	TGTGCCAGCAGCCTAAGGGGGCCTACCTACGAGCAGTACTTC	CASSLRGPTYEQYF
TRBV10-2	TRBJ2-3	-	-	TGCGCCAGCAGTTACCTAGGGGAGGGCACAGATACGCAGTATTTT	CASSYLGEGTDTQYF
TRBV19	TRBJ2-4	-	-	TGTGCCAGTAGTAGGACGGCGGTCCCCAAAAACATTCAGTACTTC	CASSRTAVPKNIQYF
TRBV7-8	TRBJ2-7	-	TRBD2	TGTGCCAGCAGCCCACTAGCGGGAAACTCCTACGAGCAGTACTTC	CASSPLAGNSYEQYF
TRBV11-2	TRBJ2-3	-	TRBD2	TGTGCCAGCAGCTTACTAGCGGGAGGCACAGATACGCAGTATTTT	CASSLLAGGTDTQYF